Listed below are T cell receptor beta chains from one sample, sequenced in a study of T cells after yellow fever vaccination. TCRdb used MiXCR to reprocess the 5' RACE reads, holding one entry per CDR3 protein. Counted here are some 220,000 distinct CDR3 sequences, roughly 3% occurring once; the ten biggest clones make up roughly 3%. The source material was CD4+ T cells sorted from PBMCs, sampled 10 days after the yellow fever booster vaccination. The receptors stem from a young man who received the YFV17D yellow fever vaccine. Each CDR3 is given with its conserved first and last residue. The order of the fields is J gene, D gene, V gene, clone size, CDR3 DNA, CDR3 protein. A D gene is named only where the DNA matches it firmly. The size entry is marked missing in some rows and otherwise reads once, few, many or a size class.

TRBJ2-2 . TRBV4-2 many TGTGCCAGCAGCCAAGCCCCCTTGACCGGGGAGCTGTTTTTT CASSQAPLTGELFF
TRBJ1-6 . TRBV3-1 . TGTGCCAGCAGCCAAGAAAAGGGGTTGAATTTTTCACCCCTCCACTTT CASSQEKGLNFSPLHF
TRBJ1-1 . TRBV29-1 few TGCAGCGGGGAAGGCACCAGTGGAATGAACACTGAAGCTTTCTTT CSGEGTSGMNTEAFF
TRBJ2-5 TRBD2 TRBV5-1 . TGCGCCAGCAGCTTGGACAGCGGGGGGGAGACCCAGTACTTC CASSLDSGGETQYF
TRBJ2-3 TRBD2 TRBV5-1 . TGCGCCAGCAGCTTGGAGCTAGCGGGGGTAGATACGCAGTATTTT CASSLELAGVDTQYF
TRBJ2-3 . TRBV3-1 . TGTGCCAGCAGCCAAAGGGGGTGGGACACAGATACGCAGTATTTT CASSQRGWDTDTQYF
TRBJ1-5 . TRBV3-2 . TGTGCCAGCAGGGACAGGGGAAGGTTTCAGCCCCAGCATTTT CASRDRGRFQPQHF
TRBJ2-3 TRBD2 TRBV9 many TGTGCCAGCACCTCCCGCGGGCGGGGGAGCACAGATACGCAGTATTTT CASTSRGRGSTDTQYF
TRBJ1-1 . TRBV10-3 . TGTGCCACAAAACCAGGGGATGGTGAAGCTTTCTTT CATKPGDGEAFF
TRBJ1-1 . TRBV18 . TGTGCCAGCTCACCGGGACTCCGCACTGAAGCTTTCTTT CASSPGLRTEAFF
TRBJ2-3 . TRBV7-8 . TGTGCCAGCAGCTCACAGGGAGGAGTAGATACGCAGTATTTT CASSSQGGVDTQYF
TRBJ1-6 . TRBV27 . TGTGCCAGCAGTGTCCGGAATAATTCACCCCTCCACTTT CASSVRNNSPLHF
TRBJ2-3 TRBD2 TRBV7-2 many TGTGCCAGCAGACCGGGGGGGGGCCTGGCAGATACGCAGTATTTT CASRPGGGLADTQYF
TRBJ1-1 . TRBV28 many TGTGCCAGCAGTATCCGCCCCGCGTATAGTTTCTTT CASSIRPAYSFF
TRBJ2-2 . TRBV5-1 few TGCGCCAGCAGCCTGGACCCGAGCGGGGAGCTGTTTTTT CASSLDPSGELFF
TRBJ1-5 TRBD1 TRBV20-1 few TGCAGTGCTGGCGGGACAGGGATCAATCAGCCCCAGCATTTT CSAGGTGINQPQHF
TRBJ1-6 . TRBV3-1 few TGTGCCAGCAGCTCTCAACGGTATTCACCCCTCCACTTT CASSSQRYSPLHF
TRBJ2-3 . TRBV6-2/TRBV6-3 many TGTGCCAGCAGTTCGAGGGTCCATACGCAGTATTTT CASSSRVHTQYF
TRBJ2-1 TRBD2 TRBV5-1 many TGCGCCAGCAGCTTAAGTAGCGGGGGGAATGAGCAGTTCTTC CASSLSSGGNEQFF
TRBJ2-7 . TRBV7-2 few TGTGCCAGCAGTCGTGGTAGTGGGGGGTCCGACATAGAACCCCCCTACGAGCAGTACTTC CASSRGSGGSDIEPPYEQYF
TRBJ2-2 . TRBV4-1 . TGCGCCAGCAGCCAGCAACAAGTTACCGGGGAGCTGTTTTTT CASSQQQVTGELFF
TRBJ1-1 . TRBV5-6 many TGTGCCAGCAGCTTGGAGAGGGGCACTGAAGCTTTCTTT CASSLERGTEAFF
TRBJ2-2 . TRBV5-1 few TGCGCCAGCAGCTCCGAATACACCGGGGAGCTGTTTTTT CASSSEYTGELFF
TRBJ2-1 . TRBV12-3/TRBV12-4 few TGTGCCAGCAGTAAAACTAGGCACAATGAGCAGTTCTTC CASSKTRHNEQFF
TRBJ2-7 . TRBV7-9 . TGTGCCAGCACGCTTACTCTCAGCGAGCAGTACTTC CASTLTLSEQYF
TRBJ1-6 . TRBV18 many TGTGCCAGCTCACCGGAGTTAAGCTCACCCCTCCACTTT CASSPELSSPLHF
TRBJ1-3 . TRBV4-2 many TGTGCCAGCAGCCAAGAGGTAGGGGTGGCTGGAAACACCATATATTTT CASSQEVGVAGNTIYF
TRBJ2-7 . TRBV10-3 many TGTGCCATCAGTGAAAGTGGGCTCTACGAGCAGTACTTC CAISESGLYEQYF
TRBJ1-4 TRBD1 TRBV29-1 few TGCAGCGCCGGACAGGATAATGAAAAACTGTTTTTT CSAGQDNEKLFF
TRBJ2-2 . TRBV28 . TGTGCCAGCAGTTTATCAGGGAACACCGGGGAGCTGTTTTTT CASSLSGNTGELFF
TRBJ1-2 . TRBV6-2/TRBV6-3 many TGTGCCAGCAGTTACGCAGCGGAGAACTATGGCTACACCTTC CASSYAAENYGYTF
TRBJ2-7 . TRBV20-1 many TGCAGTGCTAGAGCTTCCGGGGGCTGGCAGTACTTC CSARASGGWQYF
TRBJ2-1 TRBD2 TRBV20-1 many TGCAGTGCTATAGGCGTAGCGGGGGCCTACAATGAGCAGTTCTTC CSAIGVAGAYNEQFF
TRBJ1-5 . TRBV3-1 few TGTGCCAGCAGCCAAGATTATTATCAGCCCCAGCATTTT CASSQDYYQPQHF
TRBJ2-1 . TRBV5-1 few TGCGCCAGCAGCTCGAACTACGATGAGCAGTTCTTC CASSSNYDEQFF
TRBJ2-2 . TRBV7-6 . TGTGCCAGCAGCCGTAGGTCGGCATCCGGCGGGGAGCTGTTTTTT CASSRRSASGGELFF
TRBJ1-6 . TRBV3-1 . TGTGCCAGCAGCCAAGATCAGCCGGGTCTCTATAATTCACCCCTCCACTTT CASSQDQPGLYNSPLHF
TRBJ2-2 . TRBV2 many TGTGCCACCAGGACCGGGAAAAACACCGGGGAGCTGTTTTTT CATRTGKNTGELFF
TRBJ2-1 TRBD2 TRBV5-4 many TGTGCCAGCAACTCTGCGGGGGTCTTCAATGAGCAGTTCTTC CASNSAGVFNEQFF
TRBJ1-5 TRBD1 TRBV20-1 few TGCAGTGCTACGGCTACAGGGGATTTGCGGGCCCAGCATTTT CSATATGDLRAQHF
TRBJ1-5 TRBD1 TRBV6-2/TRBV6-3 . TGTGCCAGCAGAAGGACAGGGGGGAATCAGCCCCAGCATTTT CASRRTGGNQPQHF
TRBJ2-7 . TRBV9 many TGTGCCAGCGCCCGGGGGTACTCCTACGAGCAGTACTTC CASARGYSYEQYF
TRBJ2-7 . TRBV7-8 few TGTGCCAGCAGCGCCGGAGGAGCCTCCTACGAGCAGTACTTC CASSAGGASYEQYF
TRBJ2-7 . TRBV20-1 many TGCAGTGCTCACATGGGGGCCGAGCAGTACTTC CSAHMGAEQYF
TRBJ2-3 TRBD2 TRBV6-6 many TGTGCCAGCAGTTACTTCTCCCCCTCTAGCGGGGCGGCCCCAGATACGCAGTATTTT CASSYFSPSSGAAPDTQYF